One sample yielded the 28 T cell receptor beta chains listed below, sequenced in a study of OX40 agonist ivuxolimab in advanced cancers. Using immunoSEQ multiplex PCR, the repertoire was profiled, and TCRdb retains in-frame clones only, with some absent. Seen here are 45,000 to 50,000 clones, around 89% observed once, and the top ten hold about 12%. The input for sequencing was CD4+ or CD8+ T cells sorted from blood, taken in a trial of the OX40 agonist ivuxolimab. The source of these receptors is an adult with an advanced solid tumor such as melanoma, head and neck, liver or kidney cancer.

The rearrangement uses TRBV9 and TRBJ2-7, with D tentatively TRBD1 or TRBD2 (5 bases each). CDR3 length: 14 amino acids. Deletions cut 0 bases from V and 4 bases from J, with 11 bases between. Germline assignment: CDR1 SGDLS and CDR2 YYNGEE. The CDR3 nucleotides are TGTGCCAGCAGCGTAGAGGGGACCCTATACGAGCAGTACTTC. Residues: CASSVEGTLYEQYF. Variable domain in full (rest from reference TRBV9 and TRBJ2-7): DSGVTQTPKHLITATGQRVTLRCSPRSGDLSVYWYQQSLDQGLQFLIQYYNGEERAKGNILERFSAQQFPDLHSELNLSSLELGDSALYFCASSVEGTLYEQYFGPGTRLTVT.

The V gene is TRBV29-1, the J gene TRBJ1-2, with a weak D call TRBD1 (5 bases). Trimming removed 7 bases at V and 4 bases at J, with 13 bases between. This CDR3 region has 12 residues. Per germline, CDR1 SQVTM and CDR2 ANQGSEA. The CDR3 sequence: CSALDTVYGYTF. DNA for the CDR3: TGCAGCGCCCTGGACACGGTCTATGGCTACACCTTC.

The chain couples TRBV6-5 to TRBJ2-1, with TRBD1 matching over 9 bases. Germline V CDR1 and CDR2: MNHEY, SVGAGI. The CDR3 runs to 15 residues. V gave up 5 bases and J gave up 3 bases; unmatched junction bases: 5. Written as DNA, the CDR3 is TGTGCCAGCAGTGCGACGGGACAGGGCTACAATGAGCAGTTCTTC. This encodes CASSATGQGYNEQFF.

This chain connects TRBV10-2 to TRBJ2-1; D is possibly TRBD2 (6 bases). The V and J ends lost 1 base and 0 bases respectively, with 13 bases between them. CDR3 size: 17 residues. Germline-derived CDR1 and CDR2 are WSHSY and SAAADI. As DNA, the CDR3 is TGCGCCAGCAGTGAGTTTGCTCCCGGGAGCTCCTACAATGAGCAGTTCTTC. Translated: CASSEFAPGSSYNEQFF.

The rearrangement joins TRBV5-1 to TRBJ1-2; a possible D gene is TRBD1 (5 bases). Germline CDR1 SGHRS, CDR2 YFSETQ. Trimming took 5 bases from V and 4 from J, leaving 9 bases between them. The CDR3 extends over 12 amino acids. CDR3 bases: TGCGCCAGCAGATATGACAGCTATGGCTACACCTTC. It codes for CASRYDSYGYTF. The full variable domain, with the rest looked up from reference TRBV5-1 and TRBJ1-2, is KAGVTQTPRYLIKTRGQQVTLSCSPISGHRSVSWYQQTPGQGLQFLFEYFSETQRNKGNFPGRFSGRQFSNSRSEMNVSTLELGDSALYLCASRYDSYGYTFGSGTRLTVV.

V is TRBV5-4 and J is TRBJ2-1, with D unresolved. Germline V gives CDR1 SGHNT, CDR2 YYREEE (reference sequence). The CDR3 runs to 13 residues. The germline V and J ends were trimmed by 1 base and 4 bases, with 6 bases remaining between them. Written as DNA, the CDR3 is TGTGCCAGCAGCTTGCTCAAATACAATGAGCAGTTCTTC. Encoded protein: CASSLLKYNEQFF. The complete variable domain, with remaining parts taken from reference TRBV5-4 and TRBJ2-1, reads ETGVTQSPTHLIKTRGQQVTLRCSSQSGHNTVSWYQQALGQGPQFIFQYYREEENGRGNFPPRFSGLQFPNYSSELNVNALELDDSALYLCASSLLKYNEQFFGPGTRLTVL.

V and J are TRBV28 and TRBJ1-1; D may be TRBD1 (5 bases). Germline values: CDR1 MDHEN, CDR2 SYDVKM. V was shortened by 4 bases and J by 4 bases, with 13 bases between the two germline ends. The CDR3 runs to 14 residues. CDR3 nucleotide sequence: TGTGCCAGCAGTTACCATCCAGGGCGCACTGAAGCTTTCTTT. It codes for CASSYHPGRTEAFF.

The J gene is TRBJ2-5, the V gene TRBV4-1; TRBD2 aligns across 15 bases. With V trimmed by 4 bases and J by 4 bases, 4 bases remained unmatched. Germline CDR1 MGHRA, CDR2 YSYEKL. This CDR3 has 16 amino acids. In nucleotides, the CDR3 is TGCGCCAGCAGCCGCGGACTAGCGGGAGGGTCAGAGACCCAGTACTTC. Translating it yields CASSRGLAGGSETQYF.

The V gene is TRBV27, the J gene TRBJ2-3, with D hard to call. V shed 0 bases and J shed 0 bases, with 13 bases lying between them. The CDR3 length is 17 residues. Germline values: CDR1 MNHEY, CDR2 SMNVEV (reference sequence). In DNA, the CDR3 is TGTGCCAGCAGTTTATCTAGTTGGTTCTCTAGCACAGATACGCAGTATTTT. It codes for CASSLSSWFSSTDTQYF.

V gene TRBV7-2 combines with J gene TRBJ1-6; unclear D gene. V lost 3 bases to trimming and J lost 6 bases, with 9 bases between them. This CDR3 is built from 14 residues. In germline, CDR1 is SGHTA, CDR2 FQGNSA. The CDR3 sequence: CASSFLPVNSPLHF. The DNA of the CDR3 is TGTGCCAGCAGCTTCCTCCCAGTTAATTCACCCCTCCACTTT.

The chain combines TRBV15 with TRBJ2-7; 7 bases agree with TRBD1. Germline V lookup: CDR1 LNHNV, CDR2 YYDKDF (reference sequence). The CDR3 is 15 amino acids. V gave up 5 bases and J gave up 5 bases; unmatched junction bases: 12. The CDR3 reads CATSLLRTGSDEQYF. CDR3 DNA sequence: TGTGCCACCAGCCTGCTTCGGACAGGATCGGACGAGCAGTACTTC.

The V call is TRBV4-1, the J call TRBJ1-1; tentatively, D is TRBD1 (5 bases). CDR3 length equals 15 residues. V gave up 0 bases and J gave up 11 bases, with 19 bases separating them. Germline lookup yields CDR1 MGHRA and CDR2 YSYEKL. The DNA of the CDR3 is TGCGCCAGCAGCCAAGATTACGGGGGGTCTTCAAGGGCTTTCTTT. Translating gives CASSQDYGGSSRAFF.

V usage is TRBV19 and J usage is TRBJ1-1; D unresolved. The CDR3 contains 13 residues. V gave up 3 bases and J gave up 2 bases, with 7 bases separating them. Germline V gene lookup returns CDR1 LNHDA and CDR2 SQIVND (reference sequence). CDR3 coding DNA: TGTGCCAGTAGTATTTACGTTAACACTGAAGCTTTCTTT. Translation gives CASSIYVNTEAFF.

The chain carries TRBV13 and TRBJ2-7; 9 nucleotides align to TRBD1. Unmatched junction bases numbered 1, after V lost 3 bases and J lost 1 base. The CDR3 runs 14 residues. CDR1 is PRHDT, CDR2 FYEKMQ, per germline (reference sequence). This chain's CDR3 is CASSFGTGSYEQYF. The CDR3 nucleotides read TGTGCCAGCAGCTTCGGGACAGGGTCCTACGAGCAGTACTTC.

V usage is TRBV9 and J usage is TRBJ1-4; perhaps TRBD1 as D (5 bases). CDR3 length: 15 residues. CDR1 is SGDLS, CDR2 YYNGEE, per germline. Trimming left V 0 bases short and J 7 bases short, with 13 bases between. In DNA form, the CDR3 reads TGTGCCAGCAGCGTAGATCCAGGGATCGGTGAAAAACTGTTTTTT. It codes for CASSVDPGIGEKLFF. Supplemented by reference TRBV9 and TRBJ1-4, the full variable domain reads DSGVTQTPKHLITATGQRVTLRCSPRSGDLSVYWYQQSLDQGLQFLIQYYNGEERAKGNILERFSAQQFPDLHSELNLSSLELGDSALYFCASSVDPGIGEKLFFGSGTQLSVL.

The genes are TRBV19 and TRBJ2-2; 7 bases line up with TRBD1. CDR1 is LNHDA, CDR2 SQIVND, per germline (reference sequence). This CDR3 contains 16 residues. The trim removed 7 bases at V and 3 bases at J, leaving 11 bases unmatched. This CDR3 is CASNMPTGWDTGELFF. The DNA for the CDR3 is TGTGCCAGTAACATGCCGACAGGGTGGGACACCGGGGAGCTGTTTTTT. Drawing the rest from reference TRBV19 and TRBJ2-2, the complete variable domain is DGGITQSPKYLFRKEGQNVTLSCEQNLNHDAMYWYRQDPGQGLRLIYYSQIVNDFQKGDIAEGYSVSREKKESFPLTVTSAQKNPTAFYLCASNMPTGWDTGELFFGEGSRLTVL.

The chain is built from TRBV28 and TRBJ2-2; D call uncertain. Between the trimmed V and J ends, which lost 5 bases and 4 bases, there was a span of 8 bases. CDR1 is MDHEN, CDR2 SYDVKM, per germline. The CDR3 loop spans 13 amino acids. This chain's CDR3 is CASSNGITGELFF. DNA of the CDR3: TGTGCCAGCAGTAACGGAATCACCGGGGAGCTGTTTTTT.

Written as DNA, the CDR3 is TGTGCCACTAAGGGAGGAGGGTCTGTTTACAATGAGCAGTTCTTC. Amino acid sequence: CATKGGGSVYNEQFF. The chain is built from TRBV27 and TRBJ2-1; D might be TRBD2 (6 bases). V lost 10 bases and J 4 bases, leaving 20 bases between the germline ends. The CDR3 is 15 residues long. Germline-derived CDR1 and CDR2 are MNHEY and SMNVEV (reference sequence).

The rearrangement joins TRBV18 to TRBJ1-4; no reliable D call. Germline V gives CDR1 KGHSH, CDR2 LQKENI. The germline V and J ends were trimmed by 3 bases and 5 bases, with 16 bases remaining between them. The CDR3 runs 16 residues. CDR3 in DNA: TGTGCCAGCTCACCGGCCCTCGAGACAAGGAATGAAAAACTGTTTTTT. Protein: CASSPALETRNEKLFF.

The chain recombines TRBV5-4 with TRBJ1-3; D might be TRBD1 (6 bases). Trimming pared 0 bases from V and 2 bases from J, leaving 6 bases between. Germline V lookup: CDR1 SGHNT, CDR2 YYREEE (reference sequence). The CDR3 extends over 14 amino acids. Written as DNA, the CDR3 is TGTGCCAGCAGCTTGGACAGGGCTGGAAACACCATATATTTT. Encoded protein: CASSLDRAGNTIYF.

CDR3 in DNA: TGTGCCAGCAGCCTCAGGGGGGGGGCGCTTGGCTACACCTTC. Its translation: CASSLRGGALGYTF. This chain joins TRBV5-4 and TRBJ1-2; TRBD1 aligns across 7 bases. This CDR3 has 14 residues. Looked up from germline, CDR1 is SGHNT and CDR2 is YYREEE (reference sequence). V was clipped by 4 bases and J by 7 bases; unmatched bases: 10.

The CDR3 is CASSKVGRGRDGYTF. CDR3 sequence (DNA): TGTGCCAGTAGTAAGGTCGGCAGGGGGCGCGATGGCTACACCTTC. The genes are TRBV19 and TRBJ1-2; 8 bases are shared with TRBD1. This CDR3 is 15 amino acids long. The junction had 10 bases not matched to a gene; V was cut back by 4 bases and J by 6 bases. Germline CDR1 LNHDA, CDR2 SQIVND (reference sequence).

The gene calls are TRBV7-9 and TRBJ1-1; TRBD1 is a possible D gene (5 bases). Germline V CDR1 and CDR2: SEHNR, FQNEAQ (reference sequence). CDR3 length equals 10 residues. Trimming took off 11 bases at V and 10 bases at J, with 14 bases between the two ends. CDR3 amino acids: CADEGPVAFF. The CDR3 DNA sequence: TGTGCCGACGAGGGACCCGTAGCTTTCTTT.

V usage is TRBV5-1 and J usage is TRBJ2-3; 11 bases map to TRBD2. The CDR3 covers 15 residues. The germline CDR1 and CDR2 sequences are SGHRS and YFSETQ. After removal of 4 bases from V and 4 bases from J, the junction contained 5 bases not matched to a gene. CDR3 in DNA: TGCGCCAGCAGCGTGGGACTAGCGGACCCAGATACGCAGTATTTT. Protein product: CASSVGLADPDTQYF.

The J gene is TRBJ1-5, the V gene TRBV27; possible D gene TRBD1, 5 bases. Germline V lookup: CDR1 MNHEY, CDR2 SMNVEV (reference sequence). V was pared by 6 bases and J by 1 base, with 10 bases between. This CDR3 region has 14 residues. Here the CDR3 DNA reads TGTGCCAGCAGCCTATGGGGGAGCAATCAGCCCCAGCATTTT. This translates into CASSLWGSNQPQHF.

The rearrangement uses TRBV16 and TRBJ1-1; D uncertain. The CDR3 has 12 amino acids. Trimming removed 4 bases from V and 0 bases from J, with 3 bases in between. Germline CDR1 reads KGHSY; CDR2 reads FQNENV. The CDR3 coding sequence is TGTGCCAGCAGCCGGCTGAACACTGAAGCTTTCTTT. This encodes CASSRLNTEAFF. The full variable domain, rest sourced from reference TRBV16 and TRBJ1-1, is GEEVAQTPKHLVRGEGQKAKLYCAPIKGHSYVFWYQQVLKNEFKFLISFQNENVFDETGMPKERFSAKCLPNSPCSLEIQATKLEDSAVYFCASSRLNTEAFFGQGTRLTVV.

In nucleotides, the CDR3 is TGTGCCAGCAGCTTGGTGTCCGGGGGCCTCACAGATACGCAGTATTTT. Translating it yields CASSLVSGGLTDTQYF. The chain has TRBV5-5 and TRBJ2-3; D may correspond to TRBD1 or TRBD2 (6 bases each). V lost 0 bases and J 2 bases, leaving 13 bases between the germline ends. Germline assignment: CDR1 SGHKS and CDR2 YYEKEE (reference sequence). CDR3 length: 16 residues.

The chain couples TRBV19 to TRBJ2-3, with 7 bases that match TRBD2. Germline assignment: CDR1 LNHDA and CDR2 SQIVND (reference sequence). After removal of 4 bases from V and 3 bases from J, the junction contained 4 bases not matched to a gene. This CDR3 is 14 amino acids long. The CDR3 spells CASSTWGGTDTQYF. The DNA of the CDR3 is TGTGCCAGTAGTACCTGGGGAGGGACAGATACGCAGTATTTT. The full variable domain, rest sourced from reference TRBV19 and TRBJ2-3, is DGGITQSPKYLFRKEGQNVTLSCEQNLNHDAMYWYRQDPGQGLRLIYYSQIVNDFQKGDIAEGYSVSREKKESFPLTVTSAQKNPTAFYLCASSTWGGTDTQYFGPGTRLTVL.